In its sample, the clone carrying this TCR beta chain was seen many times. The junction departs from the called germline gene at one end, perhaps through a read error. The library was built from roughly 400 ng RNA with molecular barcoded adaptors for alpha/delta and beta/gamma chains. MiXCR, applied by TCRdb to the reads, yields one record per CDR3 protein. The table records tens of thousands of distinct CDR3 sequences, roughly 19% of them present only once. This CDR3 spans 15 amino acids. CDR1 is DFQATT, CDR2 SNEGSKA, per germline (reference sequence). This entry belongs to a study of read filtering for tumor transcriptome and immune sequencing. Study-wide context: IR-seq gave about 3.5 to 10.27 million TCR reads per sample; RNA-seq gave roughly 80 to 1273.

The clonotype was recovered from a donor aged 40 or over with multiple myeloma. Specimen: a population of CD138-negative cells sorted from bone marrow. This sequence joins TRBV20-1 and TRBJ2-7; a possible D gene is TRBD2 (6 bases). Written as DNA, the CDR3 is TGCAGTGCTAGAGATCCTAGCGCCTTCTCCTACAAGCAGTACTTC. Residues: CSARDPSAFSYKQYF.